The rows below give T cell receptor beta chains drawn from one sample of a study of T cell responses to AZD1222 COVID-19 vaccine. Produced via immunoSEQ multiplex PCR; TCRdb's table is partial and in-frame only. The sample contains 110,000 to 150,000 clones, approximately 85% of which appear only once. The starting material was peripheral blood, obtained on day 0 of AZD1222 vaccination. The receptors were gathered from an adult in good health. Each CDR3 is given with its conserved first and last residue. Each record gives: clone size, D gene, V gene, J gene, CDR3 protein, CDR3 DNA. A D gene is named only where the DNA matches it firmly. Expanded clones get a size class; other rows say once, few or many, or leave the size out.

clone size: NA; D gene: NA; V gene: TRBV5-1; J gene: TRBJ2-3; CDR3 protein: CASSLDTGTDTQYF; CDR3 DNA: TGCGCCAGCAGCTTGGATACGGGGACAGATACGCAGTATTTT
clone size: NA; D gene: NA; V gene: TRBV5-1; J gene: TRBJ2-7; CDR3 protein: CASRLDTFSSYEQYF; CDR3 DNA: TGCGCCAGCAGGTTGGACACCTTCTCCTCCTACGAGCAGTACTTC
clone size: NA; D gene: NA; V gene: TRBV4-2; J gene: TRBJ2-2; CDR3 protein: CASSQSSGTNTGELFF; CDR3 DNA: TGTGCCAGCAGCCAGAGTAGCGGAACCAACACCGGGGAGCTGTTTTTT
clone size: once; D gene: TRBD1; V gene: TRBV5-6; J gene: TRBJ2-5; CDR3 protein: CASSLGPTGGMETQYF; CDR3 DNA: TGTGCCAGCAGCTTAGGTCCGACAGGGGGCATGGAGACCCAGTACTTC
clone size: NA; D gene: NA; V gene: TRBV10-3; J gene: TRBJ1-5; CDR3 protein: CATTLGSNQPQHF; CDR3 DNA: TGTGCCACAACTCTTGGATCCAATCAGCCCCAGCATTTT
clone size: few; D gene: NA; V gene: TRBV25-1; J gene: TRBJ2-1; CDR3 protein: CATTEGSYNEQFF; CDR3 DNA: TGTGCCACTACGGAGGGGTCTTACAATGAGCAGTTCTTC
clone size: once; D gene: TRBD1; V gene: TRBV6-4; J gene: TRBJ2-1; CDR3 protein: CASSEEAGGYNEQFF; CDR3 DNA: TGTGCCAGCAGTGAAGAGGCAGGGGGCTACAATGAGCAGTTCTTC
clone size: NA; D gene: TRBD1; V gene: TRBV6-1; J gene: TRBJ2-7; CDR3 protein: CASSSGTGGYEQYF; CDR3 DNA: TGTGCCAGCAGTTCCGGGACAGGGGGCTACGAGCAGTACTTC
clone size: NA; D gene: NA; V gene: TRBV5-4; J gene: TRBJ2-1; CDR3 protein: CASSLGGSSYNEQFF; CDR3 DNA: TGTGCCAGCAGCTTAGGGGGGAGCTCCTACAATGAGCAGTTCTTC
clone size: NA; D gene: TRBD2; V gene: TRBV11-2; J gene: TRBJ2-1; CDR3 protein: CASSPRTSGSLRAYNEQFF; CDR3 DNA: TGTGCCAGCAGCCCACGGACTAGCGGGTCTCTGAGGGCTTACAATGAGCAGTTCTTC
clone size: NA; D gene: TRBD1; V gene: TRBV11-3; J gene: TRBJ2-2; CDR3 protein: CASSLGTGAGDGELFF; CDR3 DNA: TGTGCCAGCAGCCTGGGGACAGGGGCTGGCGACGGGGAGCTGTTTTTT
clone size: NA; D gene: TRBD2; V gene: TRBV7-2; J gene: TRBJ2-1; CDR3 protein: CASSLDGLVSGEQFF; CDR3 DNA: TGTGCCAGCAGCTTAGACGGACTAGTTAGCGGTGAGCAGTTCTTC
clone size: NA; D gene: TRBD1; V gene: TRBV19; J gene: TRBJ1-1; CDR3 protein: CASSEPGQGTTEAFF; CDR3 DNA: TGTGCCAGTAGTGAGCCGGGACAGGGGACCACTGAAGCTTTCTTT
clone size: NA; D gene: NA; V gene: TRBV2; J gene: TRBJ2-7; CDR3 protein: CASSTGTEQYF; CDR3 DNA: TGTGCCAGCAGTACAGGGACCGAGCAGTACTTC
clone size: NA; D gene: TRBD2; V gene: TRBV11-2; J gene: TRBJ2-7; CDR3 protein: CASSLGGRTSFEQYF; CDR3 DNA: TGTGCCAGCAGCTTAGGCGGGAGAACCTCTTTCGAGCAGTACTTC
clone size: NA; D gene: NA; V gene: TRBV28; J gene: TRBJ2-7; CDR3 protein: CASSTFGYEQYF; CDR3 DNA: TGTGCCAGCAGTACCTTCGGGTACGAGCAGTACTTC
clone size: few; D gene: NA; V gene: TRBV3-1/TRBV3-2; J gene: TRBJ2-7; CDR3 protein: CASSQGGPLSSYEQYF; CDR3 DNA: TGTGCCAGCAGCCAAGGGGGCCCCCTGAGCTCCTACGAGCAGTACTTC
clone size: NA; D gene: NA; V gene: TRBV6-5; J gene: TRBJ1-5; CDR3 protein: CASRGGGNQPQHF; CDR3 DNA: TGTGCCAGCAGGGGGGGTGGCAATCAGCCCCAGCATTTT
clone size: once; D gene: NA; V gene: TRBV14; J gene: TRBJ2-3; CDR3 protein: CASPNSKRLTDTQYF; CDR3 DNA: TGTGCCAGCCCAAATTCAAAGCGGTTAACAGATACGCAGTATTTT
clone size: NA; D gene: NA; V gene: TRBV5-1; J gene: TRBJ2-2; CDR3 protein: CASSQVRGARGNTGELFF; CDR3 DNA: TGCGCCAGCAGTCAGGTTCGGGGGGCGCGGGGCAACACCGGGGAGCTGTTTTTT
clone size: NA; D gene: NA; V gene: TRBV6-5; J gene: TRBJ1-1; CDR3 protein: CASSYSEWNTEAFF; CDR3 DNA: TGTGCCAGCAGTTACTCAGAGTGGAACACTGAAGCTTTCTTT
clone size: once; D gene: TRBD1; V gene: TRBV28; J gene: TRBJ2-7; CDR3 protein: CASSVFGTGVHEQYF; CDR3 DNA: TGTGCCAGCAGCGTCTTCGGGACAGGGGTTCACGAGCAGTACTTC
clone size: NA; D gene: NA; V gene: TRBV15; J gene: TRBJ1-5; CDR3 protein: CATSRDRDHQPQHF; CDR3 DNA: TGTGCCACCAGCAGAGACAGGGATCATCAGCCCCAGCATTTT
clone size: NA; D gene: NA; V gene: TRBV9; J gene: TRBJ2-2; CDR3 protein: CASSPRRDQPLTGELFF; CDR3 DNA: TGTGCCAGCAGCCCCCGGAGGGACCAACCCCTAACCGGGGAGCTGTTTTTT
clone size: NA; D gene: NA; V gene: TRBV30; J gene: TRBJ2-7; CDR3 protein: CAWGQHNYEQYF; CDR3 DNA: TGTGCCTGGGGGCAACATAACTACGAGCAGTACTTC
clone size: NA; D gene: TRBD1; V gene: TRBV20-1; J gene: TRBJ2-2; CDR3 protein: CSASSGTGYTGELFF; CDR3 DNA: TGCAGTGCTAGTTCCGGGACAGGGTACACCGGGGAGCTGTTTTTT
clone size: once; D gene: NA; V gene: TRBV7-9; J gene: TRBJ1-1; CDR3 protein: CASSLTLDTEAFF; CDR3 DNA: TGTGCCAGCAGCCTAACCCTAGACACTGAAGCTTTCTTT
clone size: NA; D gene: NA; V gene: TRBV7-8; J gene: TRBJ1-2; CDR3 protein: CASSLDMGYDGYTF; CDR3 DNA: TGTGCCAGCAGCTTAGATATGGGATATGATGGCTACACCTTC
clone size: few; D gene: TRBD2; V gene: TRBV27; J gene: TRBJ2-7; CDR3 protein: CASSLLGTSGRGYEQYF; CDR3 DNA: TGTGCCAGCAGTTTATTAGGGACTAGCGGGAGAGGCTACGAGCAGTACTTC
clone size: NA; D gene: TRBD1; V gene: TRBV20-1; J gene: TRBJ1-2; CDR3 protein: CSASRGTGGSYGYTF; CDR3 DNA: TGCAGTGCTAGTAGGGGGACAGGGGGTAGCTATGGCTACACCTTC
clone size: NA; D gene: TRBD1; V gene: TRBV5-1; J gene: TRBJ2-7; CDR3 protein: CASSFMGQGEQYF; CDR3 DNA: TGCGCCAGCAGCTTCATGGGACAGGGGGAGCAGTACTTC
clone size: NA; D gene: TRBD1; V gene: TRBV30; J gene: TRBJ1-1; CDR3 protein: CAWRQGLDTEAFF; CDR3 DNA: TGTGCCTGGAGACAGGGGCTGGACACTGAAGCTTTCTTT
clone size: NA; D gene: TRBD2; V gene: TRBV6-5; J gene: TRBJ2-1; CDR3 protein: CAARGEHQGEQFF; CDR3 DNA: TGTGCCGCCCGGGGGGAGCACCAAGGTGAGCAGTTCTTC
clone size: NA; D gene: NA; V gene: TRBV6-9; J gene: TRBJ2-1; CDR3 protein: CASSYTTHARTALSYNEQFF; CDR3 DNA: TGTGCCAGCAGTTATACCACCCACGCAAGGACAGCCCTCTCCTACAATGAGCAGTTCTTC
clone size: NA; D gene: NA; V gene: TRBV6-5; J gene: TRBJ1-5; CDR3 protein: CASRGLLNQPQHF; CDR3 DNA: TGTGCCAGCAGGGGACTGCTAAATCAGCCCCAGCATTTT
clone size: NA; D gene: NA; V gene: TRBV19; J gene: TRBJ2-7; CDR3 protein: CASSIRSGIEQYF; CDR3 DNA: TGTGCCAGTAGTATAAGGTCGGGGATCGAGCAGTACTTC
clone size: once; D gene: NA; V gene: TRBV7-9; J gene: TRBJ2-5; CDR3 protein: CASSPIMSSETQYF; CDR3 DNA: TGTGCCAGCAGCCCGATTATGTCCTCAGAGACCCAGTACTTC
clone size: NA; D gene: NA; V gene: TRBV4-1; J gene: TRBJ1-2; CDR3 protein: CASSLTGLGGYTF; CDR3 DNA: TGCGCCAGCAGCCTGACAGGTTTGGGCGGCTACACCTTC
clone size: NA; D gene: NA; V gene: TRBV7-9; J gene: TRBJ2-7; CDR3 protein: CASSLGETYEQYF; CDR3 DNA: TGTGCCAGCAGCTTAGGGGAAACCTACGAGCAGTACTTC
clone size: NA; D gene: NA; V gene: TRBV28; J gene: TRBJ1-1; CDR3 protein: CASSLRGMRVASTEAFF; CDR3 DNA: TGTGCCAGCAGTTTACGGGGCATGAGGGTCGCGAGCACTGAAGCTTTCTTT
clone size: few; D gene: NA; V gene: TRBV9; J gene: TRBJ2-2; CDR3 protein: CASSVTGAGTGELFF; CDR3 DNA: TGTGCCAGCAGCGTAACGGGGGCAGGCACCGGGGAGCTGTTTTTT
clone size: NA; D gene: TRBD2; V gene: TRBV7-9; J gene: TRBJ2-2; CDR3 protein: CASSARGLAGDTGELFF; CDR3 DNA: TGTGCCAGCAGCGCACGAGGACTAGCGGGGGACACCGGGGAGCTGTTTTTT
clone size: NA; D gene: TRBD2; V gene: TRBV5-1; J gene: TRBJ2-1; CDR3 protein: CASSLAGRGYNEQFF; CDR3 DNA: TGCGCCAGCAGCTTGGCCGGGCGGGGGTACAATGAGCAGTTCTTC
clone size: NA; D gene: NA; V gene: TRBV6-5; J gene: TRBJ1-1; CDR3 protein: CASSYTDLRTEAFF; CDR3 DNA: TGTGCCAGCAGTTATACGGATTTACGGACTGAAGCTTTCTTT
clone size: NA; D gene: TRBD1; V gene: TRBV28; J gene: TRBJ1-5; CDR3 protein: CASRDRFKWHF; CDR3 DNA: TGTGCCAGCAGGGACAGGTTCAAGTGGCATTTT
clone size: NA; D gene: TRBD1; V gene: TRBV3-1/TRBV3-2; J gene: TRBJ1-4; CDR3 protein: CASSQVGTGVEKLFF; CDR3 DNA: TGTGCCAGCAGCCAAGTTGGGACAGGGGTTGAAAAACTGTTTTTT
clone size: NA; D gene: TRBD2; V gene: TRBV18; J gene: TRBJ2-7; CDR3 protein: CASSRGLAGENEQYF; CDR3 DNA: TGTGCCAGCTCCCGAGGACTAGCGGGAGAAAACGAGCAGTACTTC
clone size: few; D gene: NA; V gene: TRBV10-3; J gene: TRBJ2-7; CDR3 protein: CAISEGYEQYF; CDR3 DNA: TGTGCCATCAGTGAGGGCTACGAGCAGTACTTC
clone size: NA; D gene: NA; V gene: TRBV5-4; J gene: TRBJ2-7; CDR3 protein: CASSAATSSGEQYF; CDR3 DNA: TGTGCCAGCAGCGCCGCTACTAGCTCGGGCGAGCAGTACTTC
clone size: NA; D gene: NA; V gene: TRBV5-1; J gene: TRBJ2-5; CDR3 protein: CASSSSGTIGGETQYF; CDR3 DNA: TGCGCCAGCAGTTCCTCCGGGACTATAGGGGGAGAGACCCAGTACTTC
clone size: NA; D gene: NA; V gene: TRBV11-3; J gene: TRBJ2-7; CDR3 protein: CASSLGSYYEQYF; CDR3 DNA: TGTGCCAGCAGCTTGGGCAGCTACTACGAGCAGTACTTC
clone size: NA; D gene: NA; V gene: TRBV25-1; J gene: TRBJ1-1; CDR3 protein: CASRYFGGAPEAFF; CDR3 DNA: TGTGCCAGCAGATATTTCGGGGGGGCTCCTGAAGCTTTCTTT
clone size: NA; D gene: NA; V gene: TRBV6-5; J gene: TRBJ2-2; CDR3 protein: CASSYDRGGGELFF; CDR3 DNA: TGTGCCAGCAGTTACGACCGTGGTGGCGGGGAGCTGTTTTTT
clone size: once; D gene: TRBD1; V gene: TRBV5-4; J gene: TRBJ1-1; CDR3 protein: CASSTRQGYEAFF; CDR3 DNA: TGTGCCAGCAGCACCAGACAGGGGTATGAAGCTTTCTTT